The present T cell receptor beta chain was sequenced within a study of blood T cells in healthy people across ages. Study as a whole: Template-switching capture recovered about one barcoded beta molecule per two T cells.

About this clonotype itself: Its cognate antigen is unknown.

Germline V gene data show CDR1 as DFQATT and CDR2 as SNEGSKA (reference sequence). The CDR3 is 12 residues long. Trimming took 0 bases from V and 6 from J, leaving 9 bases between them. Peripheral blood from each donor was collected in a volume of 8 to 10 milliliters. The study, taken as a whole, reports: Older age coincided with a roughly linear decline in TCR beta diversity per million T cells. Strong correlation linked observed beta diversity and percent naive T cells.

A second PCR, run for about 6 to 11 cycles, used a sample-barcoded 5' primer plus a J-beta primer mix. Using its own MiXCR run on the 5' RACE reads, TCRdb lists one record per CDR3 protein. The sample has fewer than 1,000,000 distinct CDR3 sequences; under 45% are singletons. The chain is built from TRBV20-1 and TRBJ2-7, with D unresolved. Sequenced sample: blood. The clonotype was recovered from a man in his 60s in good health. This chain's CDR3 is CSARDYRAEQYF. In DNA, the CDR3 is TGCAGTGCTAGAGATTATCGGGCCGAGCAGTACTTC.